The entry that follows covers one T cell receptor (beta chain) sequence. This clonotype was counted many times. No much larger clonotype is one base removed from it; base qualities were not supplied. The treatment or condition label for this specimen denotes: live attenuated yellow fever vaccine strain. PBMCs were isolated from peripheral blood using a standard Ficoll-Paque protocol. Epitope-specific CD8 T cells were sorted with a dextramer loaded with the yellow fever NS4B epitope peptide, and anti-CD3 and anti-CD8 staining was applied. TriZol was used to extract RNA from bulk PBMCs, CD4 and CD8 fractions, and dextramer-positive and dextramer-negative fractions. These data are taken from a study of T cells after yellow fever vaccination (dated by TCRdb to the late 2010s). Context from the whole study: The SMART-Seq v4 Ultra Low Input RNA kit was used to prepare libraries from fractions with low cell numbers. To follow T-cell clones before and after both primary and booster YFV17D yellow fever vaccination, bulk TCR alpha and beta repertoires underwent longitudinal sequencing. The cohort comprised two healthy male donors, one aged 18 to 30 and one aged 30 to 40 years. Blood was collected at multiple timepoints before and after primary and secondary immunization, and bulk PBMC replicates and cell subsets were isolated. On the study overall, not on this receptor specifically: A small fraction of clonotypes appeared in both the CD4 and CD8 compartments, likely as a result of convergent recombination. Because only two donors were included in the study, the extent to which the findings can be generalized is limited. Most clones expanded after primary vaccination (approximately 97% of CD4 and over 80% of CD8) were re-detected after the booster, suggesting that broad memory maintenance occurred. Computational filtering was needed because FACS-sorted repertoires could contain abundant contaminating clonotypes from the bulk population. Compared with the primary T-cell response, the secondary T-cell response was faster but weaker, reaching its peak on day 5 rather than on day 15.

V is cut by 4 bases and J by 6 bases, and the space between the germline ends is 7 bases. The cysteine opens and the phenylalanine closes a CDR3 of 11 amino acids. Only the CDR3 DNA is retained, 33 bases long and in frame from the first base. Per the germline V gene, SQVTM is the CDR1 and ANQGSEA is the CDR2. TCR cDNA was synthesized by 5'RACE template switching, through which a universal primer site and unique molecular identifiers were introduced. cDNA synthesis was primed from both the TCR alpha and TCR beta constant segments. Library amplification used two PCR steps, and the second PCR step added sample barcodes and sequencing adapters. Sequencing of libraries was done on Illumina HiSeq 2500 (2x100 bp) or NovaSeq (2x150 bp). Per the authors' processing: MIGEC was used to demultiplex reads and collapse the reads into UMI consensus sequences, and MiXCR was used for V(D)J alignment. Using edgeR on replicate PBMC samples, clonotypes were called vaccine-responding if FDR was below 0.01 and the log2 fold change was above 5 up to day 15. Each bulk clonotype received a CD4 or CD8 identity based on whether the sequenced CD4 or CD8 repertoire contained that clonotype at higher abundance. Clonotypes enriched at least 10-fold in dextramer-positive over dextramer-negative fractions were defined as NS4B-specific, and CD4-biased clonotypes were excluded. TCRdb itself trimmed the public reads at Q25 with fastp, ran MiXCR and retained productive beta chains. Entries that share a CDR3 protein sequence are merged under the most common genes and DNA. Clone size and V and J calls follow TCRdb, not the original study. This sample lists about 94,000 distinct CDR3 sequences; approximately 8.4% were detected once. Approximately 16% of the sample is taken by the ten largest.

This TCR came from a man between 18 and 29 years old who received the YFV17D yellow fever vaccine. In this chain, TRBV29-1 is recombined with TRBJ2-1; too little of a D gene remains to name it. The specimen comprised CD8+ T cells not binding an NS4B(214-222) dextramer, sorted from PBMCs, sampled less than 18 days after the first yellow fever vaccination. The cell subset or site tag for this specimen amounts to: NS4B epitope dextramer-negative CD8 T cells. CDR3 protein: CSVVDRNEQFF. The nucleotides read TGCAGCGTTGTCGACCGCAATGAGCAGTTCTTC.